This TCR beta chain was captured by sequencing in a study of CD8+CD57+ T cells in acquired aplastic anemia. Genomic DNA provided the template from which TCR beta VDJ and CDR3 profiles were obtained. From the reads, TCRdb called clonotypes with MiXCR, one entry per CDR3 protein. Of about 220,000 distinct CDR3 sequences in the sample, roughly 33% were seen once. Germline assignment: CDR1 SGHRS and CDR2 YFSETQ. Between the trimmed V and J ends, which lost 2 bases and 5 bases, there was a span of 11 bases. The CDR3 totals 13 residues. This rearrangement joins TRBV5-1 to TRBJ2-7; the D gene is possibly TRBD1 (6 bases). This TCR came from a human donor in good health, serving as a control. Sequencing used sorted CD4+, CD8+, or CD8+CD57+ T cells (not recorded which) from PBMCs. The CDR3 loop reads CASSFEAGDEQYF. The CDR3 nucleotides are TGCGCCAGCAGCTTCGAGGCAGGGGACGAGCAGTACTTC. The entire variable domain, with the rest obtained from reference TRBV5-1 and TRBJ2-7, is as follows: KAGVTQTPRYLIKTRGQQVTLSCSPISGHRSVSWYQQTPGQGLQFLFEYFSETQRNKGNFPGRFSGRQFSNSRSEMNVSTLELGDSALYLCASSFEAGDEQYFGPGTRLTVT.